The 29 T cell receptor beta chains below were found in one sample sequenced in a study of cytomegalovirus exposure and HLA in healthy donors. Generated by immunoSEQ multiplex PCR, the TCRdb table keeps only in-frame clones and is missing some. The sample records fewer than 400,000 clones, approximately 88% being singletons. The sequencing sample was made of PBMCs. The origin of the receptors is a man younger than 40 in good health and CMV-seronegative.

The V gene is TRBV7-9, the J gene TRBJ2-1; 9 bases line up with TRBD1. The germline V gene encodes CDR1 SEHNR and CDR2 FQNEAQ (reference sequence). The V segment lost 3 bases and the J segment 8 bases; nucleotides outside the gene matches: 2. This CDR3 is 13 amino acids long. This CDR3 is CASSLTGGHEQFF. DNA of the CDR3: TGTGCCAGCAGCTTGACAGGGGGGCATGAGCAGTTCTTC.

The chain employs TRBV7-9 and TRBJ2-3; TRBD2 agrees at 11 bases. CDR1 and CDR2 (germline): SEHNR, FQNEAQ (reference sequence). The CDR3 totals 16 residues. V was clipped by 6 bases and J by 3 bases; unmatched bases: 8. CDR3 sequence: CASRSSTSGETDTQYF. CDR3 DNA: TGTGCCAGCAGATCATCGACTAGCGGGGAGACAGATACGCAGTATTTT.

The V call is TRBV9, the J call TRBJ2-5; possibly TRBD2 for D (6 bases). The CDR3 totals 14 residues. V lost 0 bases and J lost 5, with 11 bases in between. Germline CDR1 is SGDLS and CDR2 is YYNGEE. This CDR3 reads CASSVEAGWETQYF. The DNA of the CDR3 is TGTGCCAGCAGCGTAGAGGCGGGATGGGAGACCCAGTACTTC.

This chain joins TRBV19 and TRBJ1-1; 12 bases align to TRBD1. There are 16 residues in the CDR3. The J segment lost 0 bases and the V segment lost 6 bases, leaving 5 bases of the junction unmatched. CDR1 and CDR2 from the germline V gene are LNHDA and SQIVND (reference sequence). CDR3 bases: TGTGCCAGTAGGTCCGGGACAGGGGGCATGAACACTGAAGCTTTCTTT. Its translation: CASRSGTGGMNTEAFF. Looking up the rest from reference TRBV19 and TRBJ1-1 gives the full variable domain: DGGITQSPKYLFRKEGQNVTLSCEQNLNHDAMYWYRQDPGQGLRLIYYSQIVNDFQKGDIAEGYSVSREKKESFPLTVTSAQKNPTAFYLCASRSGTGGMNTEAFFGQGTRLTVV.

The chain is built from TRBV6-6 and TRBJ1-2, with 11 bases aligning to TRBD1. V lost 7 bases and J lost 2; bases outside the gene matches: 3. The CDR3 runs 14 residues. CDR1 is MNHNY, CDR2 SVGAGI, per germline (reference sequence). CDR3 residues: CASIRDRGNYGYTF. The CDR3 DNA reads TGTGCCAGCATACGGGACAGGGGGAACTATGGCTACACCTTC.

The chain has TRBV5-1 and TRBJ2-1, with 14 positions matching TRBD2. The CDR3 consists of 15 residues. J gave up 7 bases and V 3 bases, and 3 bases lay outside the gene matches. From germline, CDR1 is SGHRS and CDR2 YFSETQ. This CDR3 is CASSWGTSGGNEQFF. DNA of the CDR3: TGCGCCAGCAGCTGGGGGACTAGCGGGGGTAATGAGCAGTTCTTC.

The chain joins TRBV27 to TRBJ2-3; 8 nucleotides align to TRBD2. This CDR3 is 17 amino acids long. The germline CDR1 and CDR2 sequences are MNHEY and SMNVEV (reference sequence). Trimming at V came to 0 bases and at J to 2 bases, leaving 7 bases not matched to a gene. This CDR3 is CASSLSRAGGPTDTQYF. The CDR3 nucleotides read TGTGCCAGCAGTTTATCTCGGGCGGGGGGACCCACAGATACGCAGTATTTT.

The chain uses TRBV6-4 and TRBJ1-2; 12 nucleotides agree with TRBD1. V shed 5 bases, J shed 2 bases, and the junction held 9 bases outside the gene matches. Germline assignment: CDR1 MRHNA and CDR2 SNTAGT. This CDR3 spans 17 amino acids. The CDR3 DNA sequence: TGTGCCAGCAGTTCCGGGACAGGGGGCTTTTTCAACTATGGCTACACCTTC. Amino acids: CASSSGTGGFFNYGYTF.

This rearrangement joins TRBV19 to TRBJ2-1, with TRBD2 matching 9 bases. This CDR3 spans 15 amino acids. The germline V gene encodes CDR1 LNHDA and CDR2 SQIVND (reference sequence). V was pared by 3 bases and J by 5 bases, with 5 bases of the junction left unmatched. Written as DNA, the CDR3 is TGTGCCAGTAGTATCCGGACTAGCGTCGACAATGAGCAGTTCTTC. Translated, it gives CASSIRTSVDNEQFF. The full variable domain, completed using reference TRBV19 and TRBJ2-1, is DGGITQSPKYLFRKEGQNVTLSCEQNLNHDAMYWYRQDPGQGLRLIYYSQIVNDFQKGDIAEGYSVSREKKESFPLTVTSAQKNPTAFYLCASSIRTSVDNEQFFGPGTRLTVL.

Worth noting for this clone: One end of the junction is discordant with germline, which a read error may explain. The J gene is TRBJ1-6, the V gene TRBV6-5, with TRBD1 as a possible D gene (6 bases). This CDR3 is 12 amino acids long. Germline CDR1 is MNHEY and CDR2 is SVGAGI. The CDR3 is CASSYLRQVQYF. As DNA, the CDR3 is TGTGCCAGCAGTTACCTCAGACAGGTGCAGTACTTT.

V usage is TRBV6-6 and J usage is TRBJ2-1, with D possibly TRBD2 on 6 matching bases. V shed 2 bases and J shed 7 bases, with 9 bases lying between them. This CDR3 comprises 13 residues. Germline lookup yields CDR1 MNHNY and CDR2 SVGAGI (reference sequence). The CDR3 region has the DNA TGTGCCAGCAGTTACGGTGGACTAAATGAGCAGTTCTTC. It is translated as CASSYGGLNEQFF.

The chain has TRBV30 and TRBJ1-1; maybe TRBD1 (5 bases). V shed 0 bases and J shed 7 bases, with 15 bases lying between them. Germline CDR1 and CDR2: GTSNPN and SVGIG (reference sequence). This CDR3 is 14 amino acids long. CDR3 DNA sequence: TGTGCCTGGAGTGTTTCAGGGTTTATAGGTGAAGCTTTCTTT. Translated, it gives CAWSVSGFIGEAFF.

This clone appeared once. The CDR3, as DNA: TGTGCCAGCTCATCAGGACAGGGAGGGGGAGAGACCCAGTACTTC. Protein: CASSSGQGGGETQYF. The rearrangement links TRBV18 to TRBJ2-5; D is perhaps TRBD1 (8 bases). The germline V and J ends were trimmed by 5 bases and 4 bases, with 17 bases remaining between them. CDR1 and CDR2 (germline): KGHSH, LQKENI. This CDR3 region has 15 residues.

This chain links TRBV5-1 with TRBJ1-6; no reliable D call. V gave up 1 base and J gave up 0 bases, with 20 bases separating them. This CDR3 has 20 residues. CDR1 and CDR2 (germline): SGHRS, YFSETQ. Here the CDR3 reads CASSLRVYGQPSSYNSPLHF. The CDR3 coding sequence is TGCGCCAGCAGCTTGAGAGTGTATGGGCAGCCGAGCTCCTATAATTCACCCCTCCACTTT.

This rearrangement joins TRBV6-1 to TRBJ2-7; 7 nucleotides agree with TRBD2. Germline assignment: CDR1 MNHNS and CDR2 SASEGT. V was clipped by 3 bases and J by 4 bases; unmatched bases: 6. This CDR3 contains 14 residues. Here the CDR3 reads CASSDRGGTYEQYF. CDR3 nucleotide sequence: TGTGCCAGCAGTGACCGCGGGGGAACATACGAGCAGTACTTC.

The gene calls are TRBV9 and TRBJ1-3; no clear D. V shed 4 bases and J shed 0 bases, with 14 bases lying between them. Germline loops: CDR1 SGDLS, CDR2 YYNGEE. The CDR3 is 16 residues long. In nucleotides, the CDR3 is TGTGCCAGCAGCCCAGGACTGTCGAGCTCTGGAAACACCATATATTTT. It codes for CASSPGLSSSGNTIYF.

This chain joins TRBV4-2 and TRBJ2-7; maybe TRBD2 (5 bases). The CDR3 contains 14 residues. Germline values: CDR1 LGHNA, CDR2 YNFKEQ. Trimming took 2 bases from V and 4 from J, leaving 12 bases between them. CDR3 sequence: CASSQPGLRYEQYF. Written as DNA, the CDR3 is TGTGCCAGCAGCCAACCGGGGTTGAGGTACGAGCAGTACTTC.

The chain has TRBV2 and TRBJ2-3; tentative D call: TRBD1 (5 bases). V dropped 8 bases and J dropped 0 bases, with 15 bases sitting between them. The CDR3 is 15 residues long. The germline V gene encodes CDR1 SNHLY and CDR2 FYNNEI. CDR3 DNA sequence: TGTGCCAGCTCTTCCGACAGCCTTAGCACAGATACGCAGTATTTT. Amino acids: CASSSDSLSTDTQYF.

The chain combines TRBV5-4 with TRBJ2-5; 10 bases fit TRBD2. Trimming took 6 bases from V and 5 from J; bases not matched to a gene: 16. This CDR3 has 17 residues. Germline loops: CDR1 SGHNT, CDR2 YYREEE (reference sequence). CDR3 in DNA: TGTGCCAGCAACCCGGGAGGAGCGGGGGGGCCTAAGGAGACCCAGTACTTC. Protein product: CASNPGGAGGPKETQYF.

V is TRBV5-5 and J is TRBJ1-2; TRBD1 matches at 7 bases. The CDR3 contains 14 residues. Germline V gene sequence: CDR1 SGHKS, CDR2 YYEKEE (reference sequence). V lost 4 bases, J lost 8 bases, and 11 bases stayed unmatched. CDR3 in amino acids: CASSRDTQGWGYTF. In DNA, the CDR3 is TGTGCCAGCAGCCGAGATACACAGGGGTGGGGCTACACCTTC.

The rearrangement links TRBV15 to TRBJ2-3, with TRBD2 as a possible D gene (5 bases). Germline V CDR1 and CDR2: LNHNV, YYDKDF (reference sequence). The CDR3 covers 15 residues. Trimming stripped 1 base from V and 0 bases from J, with 8 bases between. The CDR3 region is CATSRGSGSTDTQYF. CDR3 coding DNA: TGTGCCACCAGCAGAGGGTCGGGGAGCACAGATACGCAGTATTTT.

This chain links TRBV7-9 with TRBJ1-3; weak D call: TRBD1 (5 bases). CDR3 size: 15 residues. V lost 0 bases and J lost 2, with 8 bases in between. The germline V gene encodes CDR1 SEHNR and CDR2 FQNEAQ (reference sequence). CDR3 amino acids: CASSLAGGTGNTIYF. The CDR3 bases are TGTGCCAGCAGCTTAGCGGGGGGGACTGGAAACACCATATATTTT.

The rearrangement links TRBV19 to TRBJ1-5; unclear D gene. The V end was cut by 6 bases, the J end by 3 bases, with 15 bases between. CDR1 is LNHDA and CDR2 is SQIVND in the germline V gene (reference sequence). CDR3 length: 15 residues. The CDR3 here is CASSLASAANQPQHF. As DNA, the CDR3 is TGTGCCAGTAGCCTTGCCTCGGCGGCCAATCAGCCCCAGCATTTT.

This chain connects TRBV7-9 to TRBJ2-5; 10 bases are shared with TRBD2. Germline-derived CDR1 and CDR2 are SEHNR and FQNEAQ (reference sequence). This CDR3 has 16 amino acids. Losses at the gene ends were 5 bases for V and 3 bases for J; bases not matched to a gene: 9. CDR3 amino acids: CASSPWVAGGKETQYF. CDR3 coding DNA: TGTGCCAGCAGCCCCTGGGTAGCGGGGGGCAAAGAGACCCAGTACTTC.

The genes are TRBV7-9 and TRBJ2-1, with 8 bases identical to TRBD2. The CDR3 has 16 residues. V lost 3 bases, J lost 5 bases, and 9 bases stayed unmatched. Looked up from germline, CDR1 is SEHNR and CDR2 is FQNEAQ (reference sequence). CDR3 residues: CASSFRGSGVDNEQFF. CDR3 DNA: TGTGCCAGCAGCTTCCGGGGTAGCGGGGTAGACAATGAGCAGTTCTTC. The full variable domain, completed using reference TRBV7-9 and TRBJ2-1, is DTGVSQNPRHKITKRGQNVTFRCDPISEHNRLYWYRQTLGQGPEFLTYFQNEAQLEKSRLLSDRFSAERPKGSFSTLEIQRTEQGDSAMYLCASSFRGSGVDNEQFFGPGTRLTVL.

This clone showed up just once. The chain has TRBV9 and TRBJ1-1; 9 bases align to TRBD1. Germline CDR1 reads SGDLS; CDR2 reads YYNGEE. The CDR3 runs 17 residues. Trimming removed 0 bases from V and 0 bases from J; junction bases left unmatched: 6. CDR3 bases: TGTGCCAGCAGCGTAGTCACAGGGGGCATGATGAACACTGAAGCTTTCTTT. Protein: CASSVVTGGMMNTEAFF.

At least ten counts were recorded for this clone. This chain joins TRBV7-8 and TRBJ2-2; 7 bases are a match to TRBD1. The CDR3 totals 16 residues. V was pared by 4 bases and J by 1 base, with 6 bases of the junction left unmatched. Germline-derived CDR1 and CDR2 are SGHVS and FQNEAQ. The CDR3: CASSSRTGGNTGELFF. In nucleotides, the CDR3 is TGTGCCAGCAGCTCCAGGACAGGAGGGAACACCGGGGAGCTGTTTTTT.

Regarding this clone: Other DNA variants within this sample encode the same CDR3. CDR3 sequence reads: CSVERGAGNTIYF. CDR3 in DNA: TGCAGCGTTGAACGGGGGGCTGGAAACACCATATATTTT. This chain joins TRBV29-1 and TRBJ1-3; weak D call: TRBD1 (5 bases). Germline V gene data show CDR1 as SQVTM and CDR2 as ANQGSEA. V was pared by 2 bases and J by 2 bases, with 7 bases between. This CDR3 comprises 13 residues.

The chain carries TRBV27 and TRBJ1-1, with a tentative D call TRBD1 (6 bases). V lost 6 bases to trimming and J lost 4 bases, with 18 bases between them. The CDR3 spans 15 residues. Germline V gene lookup returns CDR1 MNHEY and CDR2 SMNVEV (reference sequence). The CDR3 here is CASSPGTRIITEAFF. CDR3 nucleotide sequence: TGTGCCAGCAGCCCCGGGACAAGGATCATCACTGAAGCTTTCTTT.